The TCR beta chain under discussion was sequenced for a study of cytomegalovirus exposure and HLA in healthy donors. V lost 2 bases to trimming and J lost 8 bases, with 16 bases between them. CDR1 is SNHLY and CDR2 is FYNNEI in the germline V gene. There are 15 residues in the CDR3. Primers: 60 Vbeta forward and 13 Jbeta reverse. TCRdb keeps only in-frame clones here, not all; method: immunoSEQ multiplex PCR. The table shows about 100,000 clones, with around three quarters occurring only once. The sample was PBMCs. This chain connects TRBV2 to TRBJ2-4; D is possibly TRBD1 (5 bases). The clonotype was recovered from a female donor in good health and CMV-seropositive. CDR3 bases: TGTGCCAGCAGTGAACCCCCAGGGTCAGGCGACATTCAGTACTTC. It encodes CASSEPPGSGDIQYF.